A selection of T cell receptor beta chains follows, all from one sample in a study of CD4 and CD8 cells across lung adenocarcinoma regions. MiXCR, run by TCRdb on the PCR reads, gives a single entry per CDR3 protein. The table lists 16,000 or so distinct CDR3 sequences, around 50% of them singletons. Specimen: CD8+ T cells from the center of a lung tumor. Source of these receptors: a female donor with lung adenocarcinoma. The CD4 and CD8 labels of this study may be unreliable. CDR3s include the opening cysteine and the closing phenylalanine or tryptophan.

J: TRBJ2-7; V: TRBV6-5; CDR3: CASSYSGQGIPYEQYF
J: TRBJ2-4; V: TRBV10-3; CDR3: CGGSGLLVKDTQYF
J: TRBJ1-2; V: TRBV27; CDR3: CASMRQGYGYTF
J: TRBJ2-4; V: TRBV6-1; CDR3: CASSVAEGWGKNTQYF
J: TRBJ2-6; V: TRBV4-1; CDR3: CASSQDLWQGSSGANVLTF
J: TRBJ2-2; V: TRBV7-9; CDR3: CASSLEALFGPGELFF
J: TRBJ2-3; V: TRBV6-1; CDR3: CASSERSGLTDTQYF
J: TRBJ1-1; V: TRBV11-1; CDR3: CASSRQGEAAFF
J: TRBJ2-5; V: TRBV6-1; CDR3: CAGSEGRDEDTQYF
J: TRBJ1-1; V: TRBV6-5; CDR3: CASSWGRGGTEAFF
J: TRBJ2-1; V: TRBV10-3; CDR3: CATRGQNWNGQFF
J: TRBJ2-1; V: TRBV6-1; CDR3: CASSEVQRTTYNEQFF
J: TRBJ2-4; V: TRBV10-3; CDR3: CRSSGLRVENIQYF
J: TRBJ2-3; V: TRBV6-6; CDR3: CASTGLARDTQYF
J: TRBJ2-5; V: TRBV20-1; CDR3: CSAEQGEETQYF
J: TRBJ2-1; V: TRBV6-5; CDR3: CASSLNHGKGSNEQFF
J: TRBJ1-2; V: TRBV4-1; CDR3: CASSPPGKPYGYTF
J: TRBJ2-1; V: TRBV3-1; CDR3: CASSQSADNEQFF
J: TRBJ2-3; V: TRBV6-1; CDR3: CASSPRTGRTDTQYF
J: TRBJ1-2; V: TRBV27; CDR3: CASSFRAEAGGYTF
J: TRBJ2-5; V: TRBV6-8; CDR3: CAGSGEEDTQYF
J: TRBJ2-3; V: TRBV6-5; CDR3: CASSWGESTDTLYF
J: TRBJ2-7; V: TRBV7-6; CDR3: CASSLVEDTYEQYF
J: TRBJ2-1; V: TRBV10-1; CDR3: CASSPGTSANEQFF
J: TRBJ1-2; V: TRBV6-5; CDR3: CASSYVLTGGEYGYTF
J: TRBJ1-6; V: TRBV6-1; CDR3: CASRGTENSPLHF
J: TRBJ1-2; V: TRBV6-1; CDR3: CASSEFSDGVFNGYTF
J: TRBJ2-4; V: TRBV10-2; CDR3: CAAGMWAKDTQYF